The T cell receptor beta chain under discussion was sequenced for a study of cytomegalovirus exposure and HLA in healthy donors. Study findings and constraints: In a later analysis, first-cohort TCR clusters were found to tend to co-occur in the 130 or so validation repertoires. Both high specificity and high sensitivity reportedly marked the classifier's diagnosis of cytomegalovirus status.

There are a few counts of this clone. The target antigen is unknown. The data were produced by immunoSEQ multiplex PCR, yet TCRdb's version contains in-frame clones alone and is incomplete. The table shows 95,000 to 150,000 clones, with about 83% occurring only once. The donors were in the approximately 120-subject validation cohort; that cohort was separate from the approximately 670-subject first cohort. The CDR3 loop spans 15 amino acids. The ends lost 2 bases at V and 6 bases at J; junction bases unmatched: 2. CDR1 and CDR2 from the germline V gene are MRHNA and SNTAGT. The receptor's source is a woman aged 25-40 years in good health and CMV-seronegative. The chain combines TRBV6-4 with TRBJ1-6; 9 nucleotides line up with TRBD1. What was sequenced was PBMCs. CDR3 residues: CASSDGGQGNSPLHF. CDR3 DNA: TGTGCCAGCAGTGACGGGGGACAGGGTAATTCACCCCTCCACTTT.